A selection of T cell receptor beta chains follows, all from one sample in a study of cytomegalovirus exposure and HLA in healthy donors. Sequencing was performed with immunoSEQ multiplex PCR; in TCRdb, only in-frame clones are kept and a portion is missing. Among roughly 200,000 clones listed, about 13% were seen once. What was sequenced was PBMCs. Receptors were obtained from a middle-aged man in good health and CMV-seropositive. Each CDR3 is given with its conserved first and last residue. D genes are given only for firm matches. Clone size is given for some rows only: seen once, a few or many times, or a class if the clone is expanded.

j_call clone_size v_call d_call cdr3_aa cdr3_nt
TRBJ2-1 NA TRBV28 NA CASSLDTALGEQFF TGTGCCAGCAGTTTAGACACCGCCCTGGGTGAGCAGTTCTTC
TRBJ1-2 few TRBV4-3 NA CASSQDAWTDYGYTF TGCGCCAGCAGCCAAGATGCCTGGACAGATTATGGCTACACCTTC
TRBJ1-6 few TRBV4-1 NA CASSQEGSRFSPLHF TGCGCCAGCAGCCAGGAGGGGTCCCGTTTTTCACCCCTCCACTTT
TRBJ1-2 few TRBV6-5 TRBD1 CASSYSIQGEYTF TGTGCCAGCAGTTACTCGATACAGGGGGAGTACACCTTC
TRBJ1-5 NA TRBV21-1 NA CASSIRQAGVSNQPQHF TGTGCCAGCAGCATTAGACAGGCTGGTGTGAGCAATCAGCCCCAGCATTTT
TRBJ2-3 few TRBV27 TRBD2 CASSPGLAYTDTQYF TGTGCCAGCAGTCCTGGACTAGCCTACACAGATACGCAGTATTTT
TRBJ1-3 NA TRBV7-2 NA CASTSGGSSRNTIYF TGTGCCAGCACCTCGGGGGGGAGTTCCCGAAACACCATATATTTT
TRBJ1-2 few TRBV5-1 NA CASSSGGTGGYGYTF TGCGCCAGCAGCTCTGGCGGGACCGGTGGCTATGGCTACACCTTC
TRBJ2-3 NA TRBV7-2 TRBD2 CASARLAGGITDTQYF TGTGCCAGCGCGAGATTGGCGGGGGGTATCACAGATACGCAGTATTTT
TRBJ1-3 few TRBV29-1 NA CSGVTASSGNTIYF TGCAGCGGCGTTACCGCCTCCTCTGGAAACACCATATATTTT
TRBJ2-1 NA TRBV9 TRBD2 CASSETPAGGPYEQFF TGTGCCAGCAGTGAGACTCCAGCGGGGGGGCCCTATGAGCAGTTCTTC
TRBJ2-3 NA TRBV9 TRBD1 CASSPGTARGDTQYF TGTGCCAGCAGCCCCGGGACCGCCAGGGGGGATACGCAGTATTTT
TRBJ1-2 few TRBV7-2 TRBD1 CASRPGVQGADYGYTF TGTGCCAGCAGACCAGGGGTGCAGGGGGCAGACTATGGCTACACCTTC
TRBJ2-2 once TRBV9 NA CASSVVNGELFF TGTGCCAGCAGCGTAGTAAACGGGGAGCTGTTTTTT
TRBJ2-1 NA TRBV5-6 NA CASSFRYNEQFF TGTGCCAGCAGCTTCCGGTACAATGAGCAGTTCTTC
TRBJ1-4 NA TRBV7-9 NA CASTGRTNNEKLFF TGTGCCAGCACCGGCAGGACAAATAATGAAAAACTGTTTTTT
TRBJ2-3 few TRBV2 NA CASSELRIATDTQYF TGTGCCAGCAGTGAACTTCGGATAGCCACAGATACGCAGTATTTT
TRBJ1-1 NA TRBV6-6 NA CASSYQGLDTEAFF TGTGCCAGCAGTTACCAGGGGTTGGACACTGAAGCTTTCTTT
TRBJ2-1 few TRBV11-2 TRBD2 CASTIPGRVWYNEQFF TGTGCCAGCACCATCCCGGGGAGGGTATGGTACAATGAGCAGTTCTTC
TRBJ1-2 NA TRBV4-1 NA CASSPDSKVTYGYTF TGCGCCAGCAGCCCTGACTCGAAAGTTACCTATGGCTACACCTTC
TRBJ1-2 NA TRBV7-2 NA CASSLDPRSYGYTF TGTGCCAGCAGCTTAGACCCAAGGAGCTATGGCTACACCTTC
TRBJ2-1 NA TRBV25-1 TRBD1 CASSGAGGRYNEQFF TGTGCCAGCAGTGGTGCAGGGGGCCGGTACAATGAGCAGTTCTTC
TRBJ2-5 few TRBV7-6 TRBD2 CASSLSGGVGETQYF TGTGCCAGCAGCTTAAGCGGGGGTGTCGGAGAGACCCAGTACTTC
TRBJ2-5 NA TRBV18 NA CASSPLSRETQYF TGTGCCAGCTCACCACTCTCCCGAGAGACCCAGTACTTC
TRBJ2-1 few TRBV7-2 TRBD2 CASSLGGLAGGEQFF TGTGCCAGCAGCTTAGGTGGACTAGCGGGGGGGGAGCAGTTCTTC
TRBJ1-1 NA TRBV11-3 NA CASSLYQGTEAFF TGTGCCAGCAGCTTATATCAGGGCACTGAAGCTTTCTTT
TRBJ1-1 few TRBV2 TRBD1 CASMGQVVMNTEAFF TGTGCCAGCATGGGACAGGTAGTCATGAACACTGAAGCTTTCTTT
TRBJ2-1 few TRBV5-6 TRBD2 CASSQDSGGSYNEQFF TGTGCCAGCAGCCAGGATAGCGGGGGCTCCTACAATGAGCAGTTCTTC
TRBJ2-7 NA TRBV7-8 TRBD2 CASSAGGGEQYF TGTGCCAGCAGCGCAGGCGGGGGCGAGCAGTACTTC
TRBJ2-2 NA TRBV28 NA CASSHAGVTGELFF TGTGCCAGCAGTCACGCAGGGGTAACCGGGGAGCTGTTTTTT
TRBJ2-1 NA TRBV6-1 TRBD1 CASSGGDRRDDEQFF TGTGCCAGCAGTGGGGGGGACAGGAGGGACGATGAGCAGTTCTTC
TRBJ1-5 few TRBV30 TRBD1 CAWSPLGQGHNQPQHF TGTGCCTGGAGTCCCCTTGGACAGGGCCACAATCAGCCCCAGCATTTT
TRBJ1-3 NA TRBV7-8 TRBD1 CASSPRGPGNTIYF TGTGCCAGCAGCCCCAGGGGGCCTGGAAACACCATATATTTT
TRBJ1-1 NA TRBV6-5 TRBD1 CASSYGTVGLLTEAFF TGTGCCAGCAGTTACGGGACAGTGGGATTGCTCACTGAAGCTTTCTTT
TRBJ2-7 NA TRBV5-1 TRBD2 CASSRTGTGTSLEQYF TGCGCCAGCAGCAGGACAGGAACCGGGACTAGCCTCGAGCAGTACTTC
TRBJ1-5 few TRBV12-5 NA CASEDSSNQPQHF TGTGCTAGTGAAGACTCTAGCAATCAGCCCCAGCATTTT
TRBJ1-1 NA TRBV7-9 TRBD1 CASSPGTANTEAFF TGTGCCAGCAGCCCCGGGACAGCGAACACTGAAGCTTTCTTT
TRBJ2-7 NA TRBV9 NA CASSVDGGNYEQYF TGTGCCAGCAGCGTAGACGGGGGAAATTACGAGCAGTACTTC
TRBJ1-3 NA TRBV6-6 NA CASSPQVGGNTIYF TGTGCCAGCAGCCCCCAGGTTGGAGGAAACACCATATATTTT
TRBJ1-2 few TRBV11-2 NA CASSLDGQNYGYTF TGTGCCAGCAGCTTAGATGGGCAGAACTATGGCTACACCTTC
TRBJ2-2 few TRBV7-9 NA CASSPTVTGELFF TGTGCCAGCAGCCCGACAGTTACCGGGGAGCTGTTTTTT
TRBJ1-6 few TRBV5-4 NA CASSLGGGGVNSPLHF TGTGCCAGCAGCTTGGGAGGAGGAGGGGTTAATTCACCCCTCCACTTT
TRBJ1-2 few TRBV5-1 TRBD1 CASSGIQGYYGYTF TGCGCCAGCAGCGGAATACAGGGGTACTATGGCTACACCTTC